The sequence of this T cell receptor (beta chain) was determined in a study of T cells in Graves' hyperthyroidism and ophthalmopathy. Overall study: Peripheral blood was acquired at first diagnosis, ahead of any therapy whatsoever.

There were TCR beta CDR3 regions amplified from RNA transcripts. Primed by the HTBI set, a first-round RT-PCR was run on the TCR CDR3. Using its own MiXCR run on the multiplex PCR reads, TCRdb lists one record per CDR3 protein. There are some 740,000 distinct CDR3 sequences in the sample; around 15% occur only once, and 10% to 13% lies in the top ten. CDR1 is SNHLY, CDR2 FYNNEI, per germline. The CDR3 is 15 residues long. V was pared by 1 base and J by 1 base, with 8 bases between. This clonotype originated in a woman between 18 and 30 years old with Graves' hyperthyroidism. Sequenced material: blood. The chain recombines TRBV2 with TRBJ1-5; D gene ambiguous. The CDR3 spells CASSEEFTSNQPQHF. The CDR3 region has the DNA TGTGCCAGCAGTGAAGAGTTTACCAGCAATCAGCCCCAGCATTTT.